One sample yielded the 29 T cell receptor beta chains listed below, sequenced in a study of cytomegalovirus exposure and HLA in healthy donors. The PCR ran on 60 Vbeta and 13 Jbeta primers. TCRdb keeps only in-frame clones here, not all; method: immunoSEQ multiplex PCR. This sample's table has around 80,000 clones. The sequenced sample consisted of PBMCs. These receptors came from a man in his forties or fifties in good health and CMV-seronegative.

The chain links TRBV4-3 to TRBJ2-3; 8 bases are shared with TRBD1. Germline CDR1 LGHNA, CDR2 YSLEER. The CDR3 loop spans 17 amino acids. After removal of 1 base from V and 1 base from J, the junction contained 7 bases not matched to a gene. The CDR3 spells CASSQGRDRLGTDTQYF. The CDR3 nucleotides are TGCGCCAGCAGCCAAGGCCGGGACAGGCTGGGCACAGATACGCAGTATTTT.

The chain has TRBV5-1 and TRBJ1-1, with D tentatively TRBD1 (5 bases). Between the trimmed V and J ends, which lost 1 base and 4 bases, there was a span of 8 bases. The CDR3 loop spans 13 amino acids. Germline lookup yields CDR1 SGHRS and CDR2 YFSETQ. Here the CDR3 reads CASSLRQGTEAFF. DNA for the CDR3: TGCGCCAGCAGCTTGAGGCAGGGCACTGAAGCTTTCTTT.

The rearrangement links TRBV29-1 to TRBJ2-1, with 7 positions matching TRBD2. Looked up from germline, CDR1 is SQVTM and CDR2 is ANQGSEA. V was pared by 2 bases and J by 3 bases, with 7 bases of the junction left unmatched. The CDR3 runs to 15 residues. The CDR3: CSVELARTSYNEQFF. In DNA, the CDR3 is TGCAGCGTTGAATTGGCCCGGACTAGCTACAATGAGCAGTTCTTC.

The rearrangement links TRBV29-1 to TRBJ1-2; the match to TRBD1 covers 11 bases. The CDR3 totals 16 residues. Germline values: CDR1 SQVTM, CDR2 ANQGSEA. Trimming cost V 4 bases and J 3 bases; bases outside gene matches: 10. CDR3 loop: CSVAGTGGYGDYGYTF. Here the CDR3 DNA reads TGCAGCGTTGCAGGGACAGGGGGATACGGGGACTATGGCTACACCTTC.

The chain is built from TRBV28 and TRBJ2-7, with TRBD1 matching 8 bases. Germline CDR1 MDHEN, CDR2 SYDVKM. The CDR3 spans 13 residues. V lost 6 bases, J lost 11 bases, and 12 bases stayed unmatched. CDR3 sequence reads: CASSRMGQVKEYF. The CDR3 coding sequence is TGTGCCAGCAGCCGAATGGGACAGGTTAAGGAGTACTTC.

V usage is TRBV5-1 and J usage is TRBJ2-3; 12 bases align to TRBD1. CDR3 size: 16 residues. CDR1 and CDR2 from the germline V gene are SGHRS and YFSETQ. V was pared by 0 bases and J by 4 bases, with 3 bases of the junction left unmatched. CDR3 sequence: CASSLEGQGAADTQYF. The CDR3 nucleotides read TGCGCCAGCAGCTTGGAGGGACAGGGGGCGGCAGATACGCAGTATTTT.

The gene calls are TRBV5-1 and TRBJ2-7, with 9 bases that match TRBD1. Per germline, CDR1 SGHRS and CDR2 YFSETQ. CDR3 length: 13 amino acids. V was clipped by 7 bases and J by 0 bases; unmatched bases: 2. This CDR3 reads CASGTGSSYEQYF. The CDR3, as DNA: TGCGCCAGCGGGACAGGGAGCTCCTACGAGCAGTACTTC.

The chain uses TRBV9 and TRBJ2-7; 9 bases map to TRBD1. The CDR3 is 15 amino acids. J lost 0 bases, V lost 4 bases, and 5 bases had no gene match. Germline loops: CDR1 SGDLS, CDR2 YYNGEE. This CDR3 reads CASSTGGGSSYEQYF. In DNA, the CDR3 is TGTGCCAGCAGCACAGGGGGCGGGAGCTCCTACGAGCAGTACTTC.

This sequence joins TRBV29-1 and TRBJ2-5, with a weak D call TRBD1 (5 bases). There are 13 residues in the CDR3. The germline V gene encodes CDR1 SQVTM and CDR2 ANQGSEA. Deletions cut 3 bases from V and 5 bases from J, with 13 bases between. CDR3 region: CSVDVRVRETQYF. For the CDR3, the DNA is TGCAGCGTTGACGTCAGGGTGAGGGAGACCCAGTACTTC.

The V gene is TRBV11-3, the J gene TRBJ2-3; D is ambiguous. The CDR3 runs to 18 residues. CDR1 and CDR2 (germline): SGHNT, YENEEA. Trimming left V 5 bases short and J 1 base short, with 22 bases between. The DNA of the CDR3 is TGTGCCAGCAGCCCCCAGCTCAAAATCTTGCAGGGCACAGATACGCAGTATTTT. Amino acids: CASSPQLKILQGTDTQYF.

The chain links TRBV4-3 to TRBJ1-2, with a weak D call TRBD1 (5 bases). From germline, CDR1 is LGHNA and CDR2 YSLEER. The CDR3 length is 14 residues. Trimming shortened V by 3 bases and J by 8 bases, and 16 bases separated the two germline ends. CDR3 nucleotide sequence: TGCGCCAGCAGCCACGCTGGGACTGCTCGAGGCTACACCTTC. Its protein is CASSHAGTARGYTF.

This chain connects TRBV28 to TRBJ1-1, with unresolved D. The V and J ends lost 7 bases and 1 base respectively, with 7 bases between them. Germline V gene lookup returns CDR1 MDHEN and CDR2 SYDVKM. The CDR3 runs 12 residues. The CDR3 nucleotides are TGTGCCAGCACCCTAGGGAACACTGAAGCTTTCTTT. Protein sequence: CASTLGNTEAFF.

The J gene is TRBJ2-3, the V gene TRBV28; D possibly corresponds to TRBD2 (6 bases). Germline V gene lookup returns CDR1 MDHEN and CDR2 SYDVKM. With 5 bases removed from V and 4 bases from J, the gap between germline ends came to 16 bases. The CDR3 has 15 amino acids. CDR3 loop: CASSPLSGGADTQYF. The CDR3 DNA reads TGTGCCAGCAGTCCCCTAAGCGGAGGGGCAGATACGCAGTATTTT.

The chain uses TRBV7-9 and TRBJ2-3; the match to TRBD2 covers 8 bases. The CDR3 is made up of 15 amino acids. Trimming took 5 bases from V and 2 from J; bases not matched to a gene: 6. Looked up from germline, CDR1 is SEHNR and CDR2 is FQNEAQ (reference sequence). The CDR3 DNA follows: TGTGCCAGCAGCCAGCGGGGGCTCTCCACAGATACGCAGTATTTT. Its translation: CASSQRGLSTDTQYF.

CDR3 amino acids: CASSIGWENYGYTF. In DNA, the CDR3 is TGTGCCAGTAGTATAGGTTGGGAGAACTATGGCTACACCTTC. The J gene is TRBJ1-2, the V gene TRBV19; D is unresolved. This CDR3 contains 14 residues. Germline CDR1 LNHDA, CDR2 SQIVND (reference sequence). V was pared by 1 base and J by 2 bases, with 8 bases between.

For the CDR3, the DNA is TGTGCCAGCCAGTCCCACGGGACAGGGGATTACGAGCAGTACTTC. Amino acids: CASQSHGTGDYEQYF. V usage is TRBV6-5 and J usage is TRBJ2-7; 10 nucleotides match TRBD1. Germline V gene lookup returns CDR1 MNHEY and CDR2 SVGAGI. The CDR3 has 15 residues. V gave up 8 bases and J gave up 4 bases; unmatched junction bases: 11.

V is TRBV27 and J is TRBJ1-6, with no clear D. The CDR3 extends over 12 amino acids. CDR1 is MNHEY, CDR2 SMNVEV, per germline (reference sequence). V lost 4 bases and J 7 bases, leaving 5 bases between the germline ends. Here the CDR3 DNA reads TGTGCCAGCAGTTCCGCGAATTCACCCCTCCACTTT. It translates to CASSSANSPLHF.

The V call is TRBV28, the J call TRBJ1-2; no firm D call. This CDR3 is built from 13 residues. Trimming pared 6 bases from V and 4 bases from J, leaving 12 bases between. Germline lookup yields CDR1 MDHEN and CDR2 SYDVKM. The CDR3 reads CASRLSGAYGYTF. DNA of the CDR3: TGTGCCAGCAGATTGTCGGGTGCCTATGGCTACACCTTC.

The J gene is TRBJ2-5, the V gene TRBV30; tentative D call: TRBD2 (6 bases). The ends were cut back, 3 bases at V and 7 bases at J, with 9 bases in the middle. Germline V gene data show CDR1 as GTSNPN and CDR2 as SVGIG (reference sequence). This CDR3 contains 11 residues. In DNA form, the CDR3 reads TGTGCCTGGAGGGGGAGGAGGACCCAGTACTTC. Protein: CAWRGRRTQYF.

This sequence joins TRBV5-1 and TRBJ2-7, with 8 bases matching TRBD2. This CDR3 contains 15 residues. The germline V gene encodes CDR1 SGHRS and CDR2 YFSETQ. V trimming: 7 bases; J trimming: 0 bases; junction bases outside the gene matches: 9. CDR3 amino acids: CASFEGLAGSYEQYF. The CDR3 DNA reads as TGCGCCAGCTTCGAGGGGCTAGCGGGCTCCTACGAGCAGTACTTC.

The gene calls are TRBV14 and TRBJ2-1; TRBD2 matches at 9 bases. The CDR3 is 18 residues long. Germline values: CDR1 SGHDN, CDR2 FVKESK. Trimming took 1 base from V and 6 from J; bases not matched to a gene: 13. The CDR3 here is CASSQVNILAGVSNEQFF. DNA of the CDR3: TGTGCCAGCAGCCAAGTCAATATCTTAGCGGGAGTGTCCAATGAGCAGTTCTTC. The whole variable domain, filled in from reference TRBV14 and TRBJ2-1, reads EAGVTQFPSHSVIEKGQTVTLRCDPISGHDNLYWYRRVMGKEIKFLLHFVKESKQDESGMPNNRFLAERTGGTYSTLKVQPAELEDSGVYFCASSQVNILAGVSNEQFFGPGTRLTVL.

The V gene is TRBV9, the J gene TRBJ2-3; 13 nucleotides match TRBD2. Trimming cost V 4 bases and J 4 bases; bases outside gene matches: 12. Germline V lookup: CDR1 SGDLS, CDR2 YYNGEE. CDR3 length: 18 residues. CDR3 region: CASSSRTSGGGPADTQYF. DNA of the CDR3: TGTGCCAGCAGCTCTCGGACTAGCGGGGGAGGTCCCGCAGATACGCAGTATTTT.

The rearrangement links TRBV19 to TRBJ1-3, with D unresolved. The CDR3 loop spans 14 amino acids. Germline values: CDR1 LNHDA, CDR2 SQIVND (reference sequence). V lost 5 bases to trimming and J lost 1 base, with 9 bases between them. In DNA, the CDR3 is TGTGCCAGTAGTCAGAGGGTATCTGGAAACACCATATATTTT. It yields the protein CASSQRVSGNTIYF.

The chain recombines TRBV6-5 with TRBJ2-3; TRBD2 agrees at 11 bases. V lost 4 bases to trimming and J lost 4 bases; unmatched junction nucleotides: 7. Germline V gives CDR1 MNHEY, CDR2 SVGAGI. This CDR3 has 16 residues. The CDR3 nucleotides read TGTGCCAGCAGTTCTCTGACGGGACTAGCGGCAGATACGCAGTATTTT. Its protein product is CASSSLTGLAADTQYF.

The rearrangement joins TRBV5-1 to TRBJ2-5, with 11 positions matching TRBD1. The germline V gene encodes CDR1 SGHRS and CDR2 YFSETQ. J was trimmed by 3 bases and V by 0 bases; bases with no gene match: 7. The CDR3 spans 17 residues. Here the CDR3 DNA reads TGCGCCAGCAGCTTGGGACGTTGGACAGGGGGCGAAGAGACCCAGTACTTC. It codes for CASSLGRWTGGEETQYF. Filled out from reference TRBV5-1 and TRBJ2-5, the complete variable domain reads KAGVTQTPRYLIKTRGQQVTLSCSPISGHRSVSWYQQTPGQGLQFLFEYFSETQRNKGNFPGRFSGRQFSNSRSEMNVSTLELGDSALYLCASSLGRWTGGEETQYFGPGTRLLVL.

CDR3 region: CATSVHTEAFF. The CDR3 coding sequence is TGTGCCACCTCGGTTCACACTGAAGCTTTCTTT. The genes are TRBV7-6 and TRBJ1-1; D not resolved. This CDR3 is built from 11 residues. Trimming took 10 bases from V and 3 from J, leaving 9 bases between them. CDR1 is SGHVS and CDR2 is FNYEAQ in the germline V gene. The entire variable domain, with the rest obtained from reference TRBV7-6 and TRBJ1-1, is as follows: GAGVSQSPRYKVTKRGQDVALRCDPISGHVSLYWYRQALGQGPEFLTYFNYEAQQDKSGLPNDRFSAERPEGSISTLTIQRTEQRDSAMYRCATSVHTEAFFGQGTRLTVV.

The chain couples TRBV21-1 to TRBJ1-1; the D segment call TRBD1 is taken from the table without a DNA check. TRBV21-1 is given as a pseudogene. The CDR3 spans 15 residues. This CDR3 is CAGSTSGTENTEAFF. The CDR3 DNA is TGTGCCGGCAGCACGTCCGGGACAGAGAACACTGAAGCTTTCTTT.

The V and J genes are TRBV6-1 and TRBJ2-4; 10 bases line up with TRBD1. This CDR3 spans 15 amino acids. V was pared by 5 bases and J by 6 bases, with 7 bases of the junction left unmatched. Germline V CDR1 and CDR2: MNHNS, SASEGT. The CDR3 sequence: CASSRQGAQGNIQYF. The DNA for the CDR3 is TGTGCCAGCAGTCGACAGGGGGCGCAGGGAAACATTCAGTACTTC.

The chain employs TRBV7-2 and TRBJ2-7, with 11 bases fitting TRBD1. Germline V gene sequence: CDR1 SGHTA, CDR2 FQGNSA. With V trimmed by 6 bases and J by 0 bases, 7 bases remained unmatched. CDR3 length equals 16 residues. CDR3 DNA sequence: TGTGCCAGCAGTGCAACCGGGACAGGGGGCTCCTACGAGCAGTACTTC. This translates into CASSATGTGGSYEQYF.